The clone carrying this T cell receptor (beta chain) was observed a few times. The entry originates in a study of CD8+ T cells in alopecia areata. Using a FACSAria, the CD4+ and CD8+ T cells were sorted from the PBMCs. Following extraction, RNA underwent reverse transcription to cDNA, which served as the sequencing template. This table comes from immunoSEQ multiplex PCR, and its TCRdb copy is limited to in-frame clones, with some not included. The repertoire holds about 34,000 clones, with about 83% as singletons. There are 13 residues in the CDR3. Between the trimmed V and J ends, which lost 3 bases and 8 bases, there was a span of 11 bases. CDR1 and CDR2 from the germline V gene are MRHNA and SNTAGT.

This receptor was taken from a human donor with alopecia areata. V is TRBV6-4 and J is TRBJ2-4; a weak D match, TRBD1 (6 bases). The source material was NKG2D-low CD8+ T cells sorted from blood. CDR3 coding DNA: TGTGCCAGCAGTGAACGGGACAAGGACATTCAGTACTTC. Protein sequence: CASSERDKDIQYF.